A single sample gave rise to the 3 T cell receptor beta chains below, sequenced in a study of molecular identifiers for immune sequencing clone quantification. TCRdb redid the calling of the PCR reads with MiXCR, one entry per CDR3 protein. This sample has about 97,000 distinct CDR3 sequences, with 24% found just once. The sequenced sample consisted of naive CD8+ T cells from blood, with Jurkat cell RNA spiked in. The subset: FACS-sorted CD8+CD4-CCR7+CD45RA+ naive T cells. These receptors came from a human donor in good health. Some libraries in this study had Jurkat cell RNA spiked in.

This clonotype has at least ten counts. This chain uses TRBV9 with TRBJ2-5, with 7 bases lining up with TRBD1. There are 13 residues in the CDR3. V gave up 3 bases and J gave up 2 bases; unmatched junction bases: 1. CDR1 is SGDLS, CDR2 YYNGEE, per germline. The CDR3 protein is CASSGTGQETQYF. CDR3 nucleotide sequence: TGTGCCAGCAGCGGGACAGGTCAAGAGACCCAGTACTTC.

Concerning this clonotype: Possible read error: a much larger clone is one base away. This chain links TRBV27 with TRBJ2-7; D is uncertain. This CDR3 comprises 13 residues. The germline CDR1 and CDR2 sequences are MNHEY and SMNVEV (reference sequence). CDR3 nucleotide sequence: TGTGCCAGCAGTTTATCAAAGGGTTACGGGCAGTACTTC. Translating it yields CASSLSKGYGQYF.

Ten or more counts support this clonotype. This chain joins TRBV3-1 and TRBJ2-3, with D hard to call. The V gene lost 4 bases and the J gene lost 0 bases, with 14 bases spanning the gap. Germline values: CDR1 LGHDT, CDR2 YNNKEL (reference sequence). The CDR3 has 16 amino acids. The CDR3 sequence: CASSPDGRSSTDTQYF. The CDR3, as DNA: TGTGCCAGCAGCCCGGACGGAAGATCGAGCACAGATACGCAGTATTTT.